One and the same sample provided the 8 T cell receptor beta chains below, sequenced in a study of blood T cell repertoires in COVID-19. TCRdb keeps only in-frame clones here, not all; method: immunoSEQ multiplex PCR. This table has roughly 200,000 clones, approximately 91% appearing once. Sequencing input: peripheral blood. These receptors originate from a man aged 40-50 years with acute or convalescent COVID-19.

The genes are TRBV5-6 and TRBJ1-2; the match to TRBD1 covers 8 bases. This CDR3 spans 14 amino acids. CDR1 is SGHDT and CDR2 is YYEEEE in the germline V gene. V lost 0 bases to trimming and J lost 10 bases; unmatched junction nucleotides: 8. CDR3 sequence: CASSLGQGHLLYTF. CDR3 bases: TGTGCCAGCAGCTTGGGACAGGGGCACCTCCTCTACACCTTC.

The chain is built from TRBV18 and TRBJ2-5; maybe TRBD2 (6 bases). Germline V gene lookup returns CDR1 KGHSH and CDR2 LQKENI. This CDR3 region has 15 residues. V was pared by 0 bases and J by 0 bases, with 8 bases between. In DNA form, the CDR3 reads TGTGCCAGCTCACCACCTGGGGGGTACCAAGAGACCCAGTACTTC. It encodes CASSPPGGYQETQYF.

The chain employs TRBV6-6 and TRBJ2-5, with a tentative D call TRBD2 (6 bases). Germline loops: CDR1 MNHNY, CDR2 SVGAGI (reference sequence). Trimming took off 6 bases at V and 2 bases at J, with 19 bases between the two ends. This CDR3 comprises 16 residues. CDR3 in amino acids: CASSQKKGLNQETQYF. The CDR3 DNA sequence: TGTGCCAGCAGCCAAAAGAAGGGACTGAATCAAGAGACCCAGTACTTC.

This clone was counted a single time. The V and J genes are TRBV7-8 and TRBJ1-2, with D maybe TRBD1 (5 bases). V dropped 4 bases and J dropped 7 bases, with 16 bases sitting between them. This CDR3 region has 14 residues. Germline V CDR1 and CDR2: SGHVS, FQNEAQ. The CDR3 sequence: CASSSRGTVSGYTF. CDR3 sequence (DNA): TGTGCCAGCAGCTCCCGCGGGACGGTATCTGGCTACACCTTC.

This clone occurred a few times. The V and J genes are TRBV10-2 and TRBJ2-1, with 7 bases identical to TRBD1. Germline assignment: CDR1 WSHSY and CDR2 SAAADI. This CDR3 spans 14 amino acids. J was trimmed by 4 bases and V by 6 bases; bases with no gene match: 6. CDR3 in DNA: TGCGCCAGCAGAGCCGGGACAGTATACAATGAGCAGTTCTTC. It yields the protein CASRAGTVYNEQFF.

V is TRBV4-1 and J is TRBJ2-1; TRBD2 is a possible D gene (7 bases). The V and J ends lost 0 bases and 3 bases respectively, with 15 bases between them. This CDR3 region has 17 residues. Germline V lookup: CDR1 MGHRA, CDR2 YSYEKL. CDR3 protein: CASSQEAGGHIYNEQFF. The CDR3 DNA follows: TGCGCCAGCAGCCAAGAAGCCGGGGGGCACATCTACAATGAGCAGTTCTTC.

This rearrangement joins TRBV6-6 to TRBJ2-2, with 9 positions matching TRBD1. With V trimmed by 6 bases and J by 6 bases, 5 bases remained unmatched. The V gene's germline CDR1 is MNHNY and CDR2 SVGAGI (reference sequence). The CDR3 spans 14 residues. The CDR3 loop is CASRGTGSPGELFF. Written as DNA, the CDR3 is TGTGCCAGCAGAGGGACAGGGTCCCCCGGGGAGCTGTTTTTT.

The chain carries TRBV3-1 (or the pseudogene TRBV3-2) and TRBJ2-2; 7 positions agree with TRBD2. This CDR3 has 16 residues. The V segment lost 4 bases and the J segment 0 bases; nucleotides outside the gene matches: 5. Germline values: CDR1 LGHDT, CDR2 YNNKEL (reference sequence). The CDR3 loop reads CASSPWRGTNTGELFF. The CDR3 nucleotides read TGTGCCAGCAGCCCCTGGCGGGGGACGAACACCGGGGAGCTGTTTTTT.